This is a list of T cell receptor beta chains from one sample in a study of brain metastases from non-small cell lung cancer. Profiling relied on immunoSEQ multiplex PCR, and the TCRdb table lists in-frame clones only, not all of them. Here the sample spans some 7,700 clones, around four fifths being singletons. The sample consisted of primary lung tumor tissue. The receptors stem from a donor over 35 with non-small cell lung cancer. CDR3s include the opening cysteine and the closing phenylalanine or tryptophan. A D gene is named only where the DNA matches it firmly. Part of the rows lack a size; the others show once, few, many or a class for expanded clones.

J gene | D gene | clone size | V gene | CDR3 protein | CDR3 DNA
TRBJ1-1 | - | - | TRBV14 | CASSQPPGWMNTEAFF | TGTGCCAGCAGCCAACCCCCAGGGTGGATGAACACTGAAGCTTTCTTT
TRBJ2-7 | - | - | TRBV7-8 | CASSLADVGDSYEQYF | TGTGCCAGCAGTTTAGCCGACGTGGGGGACTCCTACGAGCAGTACTTC
TRBJ1-2 | - | - | TRBV10-3 | CAISAGRGDYGYTF | TGTGCCATCAGTGCAGGGAGGGGAGACTATGGCTACACCTTC
TRBJ1-2 | - | - | TRBV11-3 | CASSPRATNYGYTF | TGTGCCAGCAGCCCCCGGGCGACTAACTATGGCTACACCTTC
TRBJ2-1 | - | - | TRBV10-3 | CAISSSTGTTRPNEQFF | TGTGCCATCAGTTCTAGCACCGGGACCACGCGCCCCAATGAGCAGTTCTTC
TRBJ2-7 | - | - | TRBV30 | CAWSVGGGRLYF | TGTGCCTGGAGTGTCGGAGGGGGAAGGCTGTACTTC
TRBJ2-2 | - | - | TRBV7-9 | CASSPRAINTGELFF | TGTGCCAGCAGCCCGCGGGCTATTAACACCGGGGAGCTGTTTTTT
TRBJ2-3 | - | - | TRBV4-3 | CASREIGTDTQYF | TGCGCCAGCAGGGAGATAGGCACAGATACGCAGTATTTT
TRBJ2-6 | TRBD2 | few | TRBV4-2 | CASSQRPGGGADGANVLTF | TGTGCCAGCAGCCAAAGGCCTGGCGGGGGGGCAGATGGGGCCAACGTCCTGACTTTC
TRBJ1-2 | - | - | TRBV7-3 | CASSSRMGYGYTF | TGTGCCAGCAGTTCTAGGATGGGCTATGGCTACACCTTC
TRBJ1-5 | TRBD1 | - | TRBV27 | CASSPYRGNQPQHF | TGTGCCAGCAGTCCTTACAGGGGGAATCAGCCCCAGCATTTT
TRBJ2-7 | - | - | TRBV19 | CASSYRGGSVSGSYEQYF | TGTGCCAGTAGTTACCGAGGGGGGTCGGTTTCTGGGTCCTACGAGCAGTACTTC
TRBJ2-7 | - | - | TRBV7-2 | CASSLADPSEQYF | TGTGCCAGCAGCTTAGCCGACCCGAGCGAGCAGTACTTC
TRBJ1-3 | TRBD1 | - | TRBV19 | CASSISVGQGTGNTIYF | TGTGCCAGTAGTATTAGCGTCGGACAGGGTACCGGAAACACCATATATTTT
TRBJ1-1 | - | - | TRBV10-3 | CAISESSANTEAFF | TGTGCCATCAGTGAGTCGTCGGCGAACACTGAAGCTTTCTTT
TRBJ2-1 | - | - | TRBV2 | CASSEENEQFF | TGTGCCAGCAGTGAAGAAAATGAGCAGTTCTTC
TRBJ2-7 | - | - | TRBV7-9 | CASSPGGYEQYF | TGTGCCAGCAGCCCAGGGGGGTACGAGCAGTACTTC
TRBJ1-6 | - | - | TRBV3-1/TRBV3-2 | CASSQGPYNSPLHF | TGTGCCAGCAGCCAAGGGCCCTATAATTCACCCCTCCACTTT
TRBJ2-7 | - | - | TRBV5-1 | CASSGGGGPTREQYF | TGCGCCAGCAGCGGGGGAGGGGGTCCCACGCGGGAGCAGTACTTC
TRBJ1-2 | - | - | TRBV30 | CAWSVQGYGYTF | TGTGCCTGGAGTGTACAGGGCTATGGCTACACCTTC
TRBJ1-5 | - | large | TRBV2 | CASSEGQYQPQHF | TGTGCCAGCAGTGAAGGGCAGTATCAGCCCCAGCATTTT
TRBJ2-3 | - | - | TRBV7-8 | CASSPWTNMDTQYF | TGTGCCAGCAGCCCGTGGACTAACATGGATACGCAGTATTTT
TRBJ2-2 | - | - | TRBV15 | CATSTVSTGELFF | TGTGCCACCAGTACCGTGAGCACCGGGGAGCTGTTTTTT
TRBJ1-4 | - | - | TRBV5-1 | CASSLGVGQGDEKLFF | TGCGCCAGCAGCCTTGGCGTGGGGCAGGGCGATGAAAAACTGTTTTTT
TRBJ2-6 | - | - | TRBV2 | CASSLTANPGANVLTF | TGTGCCAGCAGTTTGACAGCGAACCCTGGGGCCAACGTCCTGACTTTC
TRBJ2-7 | TRBD2 | once | TRBV5-6 | CASSLGASGGSYEQYF | TGTGCCAGCAGCTTGGGGGCTAGCGGCGGATCCTACGAACAATACTTC
TRBJ1-1 | - | - | TRBV3-1/TRBV3-2 | CASSHFQRGVRDTEAFF | TGTGCCAGCAGCCATTTCCAGAGGGGAGTGAGAGACACTGAAGCTTTCTTT
TRBJ2-2 | - | - | TRBV18 | CASSPLSRGLRELFF | TGTGCCAGCTCACCACTGTCGCGGGGGCTCCGGGAGCTGTTTTTT